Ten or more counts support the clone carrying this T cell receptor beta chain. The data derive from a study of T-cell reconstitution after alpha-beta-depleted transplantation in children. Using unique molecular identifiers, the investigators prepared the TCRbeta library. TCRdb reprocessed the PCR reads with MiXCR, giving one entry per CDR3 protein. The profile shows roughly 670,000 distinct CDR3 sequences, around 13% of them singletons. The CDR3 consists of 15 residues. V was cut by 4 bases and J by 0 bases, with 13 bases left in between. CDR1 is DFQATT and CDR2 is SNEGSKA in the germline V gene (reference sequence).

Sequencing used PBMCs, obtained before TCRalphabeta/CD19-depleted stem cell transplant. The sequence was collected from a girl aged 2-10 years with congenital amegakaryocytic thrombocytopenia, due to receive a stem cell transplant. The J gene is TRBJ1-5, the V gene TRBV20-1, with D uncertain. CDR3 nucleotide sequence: TGCAGTGCTAAGGGAGCAGTTTATAGCAATCAGCCCCAGCATTTT. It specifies CSAKGAVYSNQPQHF.